These T cell receptor beta chains were read from a single sample in a study of identical twins. TCRdb recomputed calls from the 5' RACE reads with MiXCR, one row per CDR3 protein. The repertoire includes some 1,700,000 distinct CDR3 sequences, roughly a third of them detected once, and more than 0.25% sits in the top ten. The source material was cord blood. The receptor source for this set is a newborn girl in good health. Both conserved end residues are part of each CDR3.

17,TRBJ2-1,TRBV15,CATSVQTGEHRYNEQFF
14,TRBJ2-4,TRBV7-2,CASSLGYSKNIQYF
15,TRBJ2-7,TRBV20-1,CSARPSRGRAYEQYF
14,TRBJ2-5,TRBV4-1,CASSLWAEYNEQYF
15,TRBJ2-3,TRBV4-1,CASSRRGSSTDTQYF
15,TRBJ1-5,TRBV20-1,CSVRATGALNQPQHF
14,TRBJ2-1,TRBV11-2,CASSPRYSYNEQFF
17,TRBJ2-3,TRBV28,CASSSILAEWSTDTQYF
17,TRBJ2-3,TRBV6-1,CASSAGTSGPGTDAQYF
12,TRBJ1-1,TRBV6-2/TRBV6-3,CASSYYPADAFF
17,TRBJ2-7,TRBV28,CASSLFVGGGPSYEQYF
12,TRBJ2-1,TRBV27,CATWDHYNEQFF
13,TRBJ2-7,TRBV12-3/TRBV12-4,CASGSSGRYGQYF
18,TRBJ1-2,TRBV19,CASSARDRASLANYGYTF
13,TRBJ2-7,TRBV5-6,CASEGTSRGEQYF
13,TRBJ2-7,TRBV10-3,CAISGTGDGIQYF
15,TRBJ1-2,TRBV9,CASSVDGVVGGGYTF
15,TRBJ2-7,TRBV27,CASSFEGIATYEQYF
14,TRBJ2-6,TRBV28,CASSFYAGANVLTF
15,TRBJ2-2,TRBV28,CASSLLTGGTGELFF
17,.,TRBV27,CASSSLVLARTYNEQYF
14,TRBJ1-5,TRBV20-1,CSAAQGARNQPQHF
14,TRBJ2-7,TRBV5-1,CASSFNGGLYEQYF
13,TRBJ1-5,TRBV7-2,CASSTGQAQPQHF
14,TRBJ2-7,TRBV5-6,CASSLVPGVDEQYF
15,.,TRBV11-2,CASSLETSGGSEQYF
11,TRBJ2-7,TRBV20-1,CSAGDAGEQYF
15,TRBJ2-3,TRBV5-1,CASSWDGLAADTQYF
16,TRBJ2-7,TRBV11-2,CASSSPSEREGYEQYF
16,TRBJ1-5,TRBV27,CASSLIGEQGNQPQHF
13,TRBJ2-3,TRBV4-2,CASSLSSTDTRYF
14,TRBJ1-6,TRBV15,CAASKGQYNSPLHF
13,TRBJ2-3,TRBV12-3/TRBV12-4,CASTFMRADTQYF
16,TRBJ2-1,TRBV7-2,CASSLAKLGTSPEQFF
15,TRBJ1-6,TRBV6-5,CASSRNRASNSPLHF
17,TRBJ2-1,TRBV20-1,CSASPYQSGDSYNEQFF
14,TRBJ2-7,TRBV6-1,CAIRPSGGSYEQYF
13,TRBJ2-2,TRBV27,CASKRVDTRELFF
13,TRBJ1-6,TRBV20-1,CSARGQTNSPLHF
16,TRBJ2-1,TRBV20-1,CSARVAGVSPYNEQFF
16,TRBJ2-3,TRBV6-5,CASSYSRDPYTDTQYF
19,TRBJ1-5,TRBV11-3,CASSLDGPPGQGARQPQHF
13,TRBJ1-5,TRBV20-1,CSAIRDVNQPQHF
10,TRBJ2-3,TRBV3-1,CASSQRKRYF
16,TRBJ2-1,TRBV10-1,CASSASGGVSYNEQFF